The 14 T cell receptor beta chains below were found in one sample sequenced in a study of T cells in AML relapse after transplant. Instead of multiplex PCR, a modified RACE PCR amplified TCR alpha and beta from RNA. Each CDR3 protein gets one entry after TCRdb re-called the PCR reads with MiXCR. This table has some 1,500 distinct CDR3 sequences, approximately 6.3% appearing once. The specimen comprised bone marrow, either the whole sample or a sorted T cell fraction (not recorded which), sampled in complete remission. The source is a human donor who had a stem cell transplant for acute myeloid leukemia. Some T cells here may be from the graft donor.

In regard to this clonotype: A clone one base away is much larger, so this may be a read error. The chain links TRBV28 to TRBJ2-3, with D maybe TRBD1 (5 bases). Germline values: CDR1 MDHEN, CDR2 SYDVKM. The CDR3 is 17 residues long. The DNA for the CDR3 is TGTACCAGCAGTTTAGTTTGGGGCAGAATTAGCACAGATACGCAGTATTTT. Its translation: CTSSLVWGRISTDTQYF.

A remark on this clonotype: The junction and the germline gene differ at one end; a read error may be behind it. The chain has TRBV20-1 and TRBJ2-4, with a tentative D call TRBD1 (5 bases). The CDR3 is 13 residues long. CDR1 DFQATT and CDR2 SNEGSKA come from the germline V gene (reference sequence). DNA of the CDR3: TGCAGTGCTAGTCTGGACAACAAAAAAATTCAGTACTTC. Its protein is CSASLDNKKIQYF.

This clonotype is labeled as medium-sized (0.01 to 0.1%). The chain links TRBV4-3 to TRBJ2-5; 9 bases match TRBD2. J gave up 7 bases and V 1 base, and 7 bases lay outside the gene matches. CDR1 is LGHNA, CDR2 YSLEER, per germline. The length of the CDR3 is 15 residues. The chain's CDR3 is CASSQGIAGEGTQYF. The CDR3 bases are TGCGCCAGCAGCCAAGGGATAGCGGGAGAGGGGACCCAGTACTTC.

Sample share makes this clonotype large (0.1 to 1%). The chain uses TRBV20-1 and TRBJ2-2; no clear D. CDR1 DFQATT and CDR2 SNEGSKA come from the germline V gene (reference sequence). V gave up 3 bases and J gave up 2 bases, with 10 bases separating them. This CDR3 is built from 14 residues. CDR3 sequence (DNA): TGCAGTGCTAGGAGTGGCGGAAACACCGGGGAGCTGTTTTTT. This encodes CSARSGGNTGELFF.

This clonotype has a count of ten or more. The chain joins TRBV5-1 to TRBJ2-5, with D possibly TRBD1 on 6 matching bases. The V end lost 4 bases, the J end lost 3 bases, and 13 bases lay between the germline ends. CDR3 size: 14 residues. In germline, CDR1 is SGHRS, CDR2 YFSETQ. In nucleotides, the CDR3 is TGCGCCAGCAGCATGGGACAAGGGGAAGAGACCCAGTACTTC. Encoded protein: CASSMGQGEETQYF.

Relative to its sample, this clonotype is medium-sized (0.01 to 0.1%). The rearrangement links TRBV10-1 to TRBJ2-2, with 11 bases that match TRBD1. Trimming cost V 6 bases and J 6 bases; bases outside gene matches: 3. CDR3 length: 14 amino acids. Germline V gene sequence: CDR1 WNHNN, CDR2 SYGVQD (reference sequence). Here the CDR3 DNA reads TGCGCCAGCAGCCCGGGACAGGGGGCCGGGGAGCTGTTTTTT. Encoded protein: CASSPGQGAGELFF.

This clonotype is judged medium-sized. This chain uses TRBV20-1 with TRBJ2-5, with D uncertain. Between the trimmed V and J ends, which lost 0 bases and 1 base, there was a span of 12 bases. CDR1 DFQATT and CDR2 SNEGSKA come from the germline V gene (reference sequence). The CDR3 covers 15 residues. The CDR3 protein is CSARDAQSPQETQYF. CDR3 bases: TGCAGTGCTAGAGATGCCCAGTCGCCCCAAGAGACCCAGTACTTC.

By sample fraction, this clonotype is medium-sized. The rearrangement links TRBV5-6 to TRBJ2-5; D tentatively reads TRBD1 or TRBD2 (7 bases each). The CDR3 covers 16 residues. Deletions cut 7 bases from V and 0 bases from J, with 19 bases between. Germline CDR1 and CDR2: SGHDT and YYEEEE. The CDR3 DNA follows: TGTGCCAGCTCTTCCAGCGGGACAGCGTACCAAGAGACCCAGTACTTC. Protein product: CASSSSGTAYQETQYF.

This clonotype is medium-sized within its sample. The rearrangement links TRBV5-6 to TRBJ1-1; D is undetermined. The CDR3 has 14 residues. Per germline, CDR1 SGHDT and CDR2 YYEEEE. V lost 3 bases and J lost 4, with 13 bases in between. CDR3 coding DNA: TGTGCCAGCAGCTCCTTTGAAGTAACCACTGAAGCTTTCTTT. Amino acids: CASSSFEVTTEAFF.

Within the sample, this clonotype is large. The V gene is TRBV4-1, the J gene TRBJ2-7, with 9 bases fitting TRBD2. The CDR3 is 15 residues long. Trimming at V came to 1 base and at J to 3 bases, leaving 4 bases not matched to a gene. CDR1 MGHRA and CDR2 YSYEKL come from the germline V gene. CDR3 loop: CASSQVSSGNYEQYF. The CDR3 nucleotides are TGCGCCAGCAGCCAAGTGTCTAGCGGGAACTACGAGCAGTACTTC.

The chain recombines TRBV2 with TRBJ2-6, with D possibly being TRBD1 (5 bases). Looked up from germline, CDR1 is SNHLY and CDR2 is FYNNEI. V was clipped by 9 bases and J by 2 bases, with 5 bases between them. The CDR3 is 12 residues long. For the CDR3, the DNA is TGTGCCAGGGGGCCTGGGGCCAACGTCCTGACTTTC. Its translation is CARGPGANVLTF.

Ten or more counts support this clonotype. V is TRBV18 and J is TRBJ1-2; TRBD1 aligns across 8 bases. Unmatched junction bases numbered 7, after V lost 5 bases and J lost 5 bases. The V gene's germline CDR1 is KGHSH and CDR2 LQKENI. The CDR3 covers 14 residues. The CDR3 sequence is CASSSQGQAYGYTF. CDR3 nucleotides: TGTGCCAGCTCATCCCAGGGACAGGCTTATGGCTACACCTTC. Supplemented by reference TRBV18 and TRBJ1-2, the full variable domain reads NAGVMQNPRHLVRRRGQEARLRCSPMKGHSHVYWYRQLPEEGLKFMVYLQKENIIDESGMPKERFSAEFPKEGPSILRIQQVVRGDSAAYFCASSSQGQAYGYTFGSGTRLTVV.

This clonotype is categorized as medium-sized (0.01 to 0.1%). This chain links TRBV7-9 with TRBJ2-7, with D unresolved. V was cut by 1 base and J by 2 bases, with 3 bases left in between. CDR3 length: 12 residues. Germline V CDR1 and CDR2: SEHNR, FQNEAQ (reference sequence). The CDR3 sequence: CASSLGAYEQYF. As DNA, the CDR3 is TGTGCCAGCAGCTTAGGTGCCTACGAGCAGTACTTC.

This clonotype was seen only a few times. A much larger clone lies one base from this, so it may be a read error. This chain links TRBV6-5 with TRBJ2-1; no reliable D call. V gave up 11 bases and J gave up 0 bases, with 14 bases separating them. This CDR3 comprises 14 residues. CDR1 is MNHEY, CDR2 SVGAGI, per germline. The CDR3 is CAANGDSSYNEQFF. The CDR3 DNA reads as TGTGCCGCCAATGGGGATAGCTCCTACAATGAGCAGTTCTTC.